These 16 T cell receptor beta chains were all obtained from the same sample, sequenced in a study of blood T cell repertoires in COVID-19. Using immunoSEQ multiplex PCR, the repertoire was profiled, and TCRdb retains in-frame clones only, with some absent. There are 35,000 to 40,000 clones in the sample; 90% occur only once, and less than 30% lies in the top ten. The source material was peripheral blood. All receptors come from a man aged 55-75 years with active or convalescent COVID-19.

The chain recombines TRBV6-5 with TRBJ1-1, with D perhaps TRBD1 (5 bases). V lost 5 bases and J lost 0, with 13 bases in between. The germline V gene encodes CDR1 MNHEY and CDR2 SVGAGI. CDR3 size: 15 residues. As DNA, the CDR3 is TGTGCCAGCAGTCGACAGAGATCGATGAACACTGAAGCTTTCTTT. Translating it yields CASSRQRSMNTEAFF.

V gene TRBV7-2 combines with J gene TRBJ2-3, with D possibly matching TRBD1 (5 bases). The length of the CDR3 is 17 residues. Looked up from germline, CDR1 is SGHTA and CDR2 is FQGNSA. Trimming stripped 3 bases from V and 5 bases from J, with 21 bases between. The CDR3 DNA follows: TGTGCCAGCAGCTTCCAGGGCTCCCCAACTAAAGGAGATACGCAGTATTTT. Its protein product is CASSFQGSPTKGDTQYF.

The gene calls are TRBV6-5 and TRBJ2-5; D is unresolved. The CDR3 has 14 residues. V was pared by 4 bases and J by 5 bases, with 14 bases between. Germline V lookup: CDR1 MNHEY, CDR2 SVGAGI. The CDR3 nucleotides read TGTGCCAGCAGTTCGCCTGTCGGGTGGGAGACCCAGTACTTC. This encodes CASSSPVGWETQYF.

The chain recombines TRBV28 with TRBJ2-7; D unresolved. Trimming took 3 bases from V and 4 from J, leaving 7 bases between them. The CDR3 runs 12 residues. Germline V gene data show CDR1 as MDHEN and CDR2 as SYDVKM. CDR3 protein: CASSFFMYEQYF. The DNA for the CDR3 is TGTGCCAGCAGTTTTTTTATGTACGAGCAGTACTTC.

V and J are TRBV28 and TRBJ1-2; TRBD1 matches 9 bases. There are 13 residues in the CDR3. With V trimmed by 7 bases and J by 7 bases, 7 bases remained unmatched. Germline values: CDR1 MDHEN, CDR2 SYDVKM. The CDR3 loop reads CASIPGTGIGYTF. The CDR3 DNA sequence: TGTGCCAGCATCCCCGGGACAGGGATTGGCTACACCTTC.

This clone was detected once. The gene calls are TRBV29-1 and TRBJ2-7; 11 bases are shared with TRBD2. The CDR3 runs 12 residues. Germline CDR1 is SQVTM and CDR2 is ANQGSEA. With V trimmed by 6 bases and J by 3 bases, 1 base remained unmatched. The chain's CDR3 is CSVTSGIYEQYF. The DNA of the CDR3 is TGCAGCGTGACTAGCGGGATCTACGAGCAGTACTTC.

The genes are TRBV28 and TRBJ2-2; the match to TRBD2 covers 11 bases. The germline gives CDR1 MDHEN, CDR2 SYDVKM. V shed 5 bases, J shed 4 bases, and the junction held 3 bases outside the gene matches. This CDR3 comprises 15 residues. This CDR3 reads CASSVAGGGTGELFF. The CDR3 nucleotides read TGTGCCAGCAGTGTAGCGGGAGGGGGCACCGGGGAGCTGTTTTTT.

The chain links TRBV7-2 to TRBJ2-5, with D perhaps TRBD2 (6 bases). The ends were cut back, 2 bases at V and 4 bases at J, with 20 bases in the middle. Germline-derived CDR1 and CDR2 are SGHTA and FQGNSA. This CDR3 contains 17 residues. The CDR3 DNA reads TGTGCCAGCAGCTTATCCCCGGGACTCCCGCCCCCAGAGACCCAGTACTTC. Translating it yields CASSLSPGLPPPETQYF.

This sequence joins TRBV10-2 and TRBJ2-2, with a possible D match to TRBD2 (7 bases). Trimming took 6 bases from V and 6 from J, leaving 14 bases between them. Germline V lookup: CDR1 WSHSY, CDR2 SAAADI. CDR3 length: 14 amino acids. CDR3 region: CASRGGLLPGELFF. CDR3 sequence (DNA): TGCGCCAGCAGGGGGGGGCTTCTGCCCGGGGAGCTGTTTTTT.

The V gene is TRBV21-1, the J gene TRBJ2-7; TRBD2 reflects the table's D call only, with no check against the DNA. TRBV21-1 is classified as a pseudogene. The CDR3 has 17 amino acids. CDR3: CASNEPKGGGRAYEQYF. DNA of the CDR3: TGTGCCAGCAACGAACCCAAGGGTGGCGGGAGGGCCTACGAGCAGTACTTC.

The chain joins TRBV5-6 to TRBJ2-1; 7 nucleotides line up with TRBD2. The CDR3 loop spans 12 amino acids. The J segment lost 7 bases and the V segment lost 3 bases, leaving 1 base of the junction unmatched. Germline values: CDR1 SGHDT, CDR2 YYEEEE. The CDR3 DNA is TGTGCCAGCAGCTGGACTAGTAATGAGCAGTTCTTC. Translating it yields CASSWTSNEQFF.

The gene calls are TRBV4-2 and TRBJ2-1; 11 bases line up with TRBD2. Trimming took 0 bases from V and 8 from J; bases not matched to a gene: 6. There are 16 residues in the CDR3. Looked up from germline, CDR1 is LGHNA and CDR2 is YNFKEQ. The CDR3 protein is CASSQDLVAGGYEQFF. The CDR3 region has the DNA TGTGCCAGCAGCCAAGATTTGGTAGCGGGAGGGTATGAGCAGTTCTTC.

This clone was recorded once. V usage is TRBV28 and J usage is TRBJ1-5; 7 bases fit TRBD1. V lost 5 bases to trimming and J lost 7 bases; unmatched junction nucleotides: 8. CDR3 size: 14 residues. The germline CDR1 and CDR2 sequences are MDHEN and SYDVKM. CDR3 DNA: TGTGCCAGCAGTAGTCTAACAGGGGCCCAGCCCCAGCATTTT. The encoded protein is CASSSLTGAQPQHF.

The gene calls are TRBV10-2 and TRBJ2-2, with 8 positions matching TRBD1. Germline CDR1 is WSHSY and CDR2 is SAAADI. Trimming removed 3 bases from V and 7 bases from J; junction bases left unmatched: 7. The CDR3 length is 15 residues. CDR3 residues: CASSDRQGRIGELFF. CDR3 nucleotide sequence: TGCGCCAGCAGTGACAGACAGGGGAGAATCGGGGAGCTGTTTTTT.

The gene calls are TRBV21-1 and TRBJ2-2; the table's D gene call, TRBD2, was not cross checked with the DNA. TRBV21-1 is annotated as a pseudogene. The CDR3 is made up of 18 amino acids. CDR3 nucleotide sequence: TGTGCCAGCAGCCGAAAAGGGACTAGTTACCCCTCCGCCGGGGAGCTGTTTTTT. It specifies CASSRKGTSYPSAGELFF.

This clone was detected once. V is TRBV19 and J is TRBJ1-5; weak D call: TRBD1 (6 bases). This CDR3 has 15 residues. V was cut by 3 bases and J by 1 base, with 10 bases left in between. Germline CDR1 and CDR2: LNHDA and SQIVND (reference sequence). The DNA for the CDR3 is TGTGCCAGTAGTATCCTACAGGGAAGCAATCAGCCCCAGCATTTT. The encoded protein is CASSILQGSNQPQHF.